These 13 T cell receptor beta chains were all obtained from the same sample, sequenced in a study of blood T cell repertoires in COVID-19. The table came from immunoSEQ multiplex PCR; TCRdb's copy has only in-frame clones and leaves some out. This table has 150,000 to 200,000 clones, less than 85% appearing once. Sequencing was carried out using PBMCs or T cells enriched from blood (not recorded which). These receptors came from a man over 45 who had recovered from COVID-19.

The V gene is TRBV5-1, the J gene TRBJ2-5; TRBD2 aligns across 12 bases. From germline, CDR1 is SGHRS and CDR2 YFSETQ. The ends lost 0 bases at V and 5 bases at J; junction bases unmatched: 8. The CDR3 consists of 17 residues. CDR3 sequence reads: CASSLAQLAGGQETQYF. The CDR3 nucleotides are TGCGCCAGCAGCTTGGCCCAACTAGCGGGGGGCCAGGAGACCCAGTACTTC.

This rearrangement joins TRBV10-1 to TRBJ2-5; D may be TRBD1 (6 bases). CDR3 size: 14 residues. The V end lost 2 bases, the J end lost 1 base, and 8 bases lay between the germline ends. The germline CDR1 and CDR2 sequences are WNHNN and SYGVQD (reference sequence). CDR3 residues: CASSEGGGQETQYF. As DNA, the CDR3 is TGCGCCAGCAGTGAGGGGGGCGGCCAAGAGACCCAGTACTTC.

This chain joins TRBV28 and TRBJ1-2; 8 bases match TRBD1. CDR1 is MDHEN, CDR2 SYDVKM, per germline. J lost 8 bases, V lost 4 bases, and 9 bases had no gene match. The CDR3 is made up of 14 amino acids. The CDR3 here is CASSSDRARRGYTF. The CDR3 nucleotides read TGTGCCAGCAGTTCGGACAGGGCCCGTAGGGGCTACACCTTC.

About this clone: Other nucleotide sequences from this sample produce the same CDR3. CDR3 loop: CASSVGGGEYNEQFF. The DNA for the CDR3 is TGTGCCAGCAGCGTAGGCGGGGGCGAATACAATGAGCAGTTCTTC. The chain employs TRBV9 and TRBJ2-1, with TRBD2 as a possible D gene (7 bases). The V end lost 0 bases, the J end lost 4 bases, and 11 bases lay between the germline ends. The CDR3 has 15 residues. CDR1 and CDR2 from the germline V gene are SGDLS and YYNGEE.

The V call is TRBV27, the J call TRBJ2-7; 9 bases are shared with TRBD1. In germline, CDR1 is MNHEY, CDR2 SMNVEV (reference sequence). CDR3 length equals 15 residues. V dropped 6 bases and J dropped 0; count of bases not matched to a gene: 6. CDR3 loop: CASRPSGQGSYEQYF. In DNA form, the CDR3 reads TGTGCCAGCAGGCCCTCGGGACAGGGCTCCTACGAGCAGTACTTC.

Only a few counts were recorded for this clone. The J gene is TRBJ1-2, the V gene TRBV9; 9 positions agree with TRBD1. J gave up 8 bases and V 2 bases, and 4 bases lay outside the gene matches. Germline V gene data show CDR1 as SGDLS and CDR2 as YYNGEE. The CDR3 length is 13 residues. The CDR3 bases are TGTGCCAGCAGCGTTACAGGGGGCAAAGGCTACACCTTC. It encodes CASSVTGGKGYTF.

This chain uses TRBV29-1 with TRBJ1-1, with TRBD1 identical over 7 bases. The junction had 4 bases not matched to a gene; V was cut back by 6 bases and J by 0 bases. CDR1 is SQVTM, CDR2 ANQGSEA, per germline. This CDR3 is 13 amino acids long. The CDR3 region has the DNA TGCAGCGTATCACAGGGGCTGAACACTGAAGCTTTCTTT. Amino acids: CSVSQGLNTEAFF.

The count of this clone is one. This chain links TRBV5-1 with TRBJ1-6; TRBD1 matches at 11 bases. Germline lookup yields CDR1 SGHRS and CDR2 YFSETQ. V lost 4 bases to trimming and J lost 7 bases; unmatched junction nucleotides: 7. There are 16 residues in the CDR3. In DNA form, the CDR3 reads TGCGCCAGCAGCCACGGACAGGGGGCCCGGAATTCACCCCTCCACTTT. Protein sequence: CASSHGQGARNSPLHF. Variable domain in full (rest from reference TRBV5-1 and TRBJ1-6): KAGVTQTPRYLIKTRGQQVTLSCSPISGHRSVSWYQQTPGQGLQFLFEYFSETQRNKGNFPGRFSGRQFSNSRSEMNVSTLELGDSALYLCASSHGQGARNSPLHFGNGTRLTVT.

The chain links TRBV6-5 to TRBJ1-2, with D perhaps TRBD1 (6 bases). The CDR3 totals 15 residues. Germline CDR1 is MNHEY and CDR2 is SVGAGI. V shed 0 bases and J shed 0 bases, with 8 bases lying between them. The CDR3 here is CASSYSTGPNYGYTF. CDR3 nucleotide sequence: TGTGCCAGCAGTTACTCGACAGGCCCTAACTATGGCTACACCTTC.

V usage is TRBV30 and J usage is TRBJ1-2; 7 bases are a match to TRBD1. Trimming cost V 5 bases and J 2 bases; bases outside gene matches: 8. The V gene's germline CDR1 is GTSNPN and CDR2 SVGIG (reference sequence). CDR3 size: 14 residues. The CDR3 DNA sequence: TGTGCCTGGCTCTTGACAGGGAAAAACTATGGCTACACCTTC. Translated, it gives CAWLLTGKNYGYTF.

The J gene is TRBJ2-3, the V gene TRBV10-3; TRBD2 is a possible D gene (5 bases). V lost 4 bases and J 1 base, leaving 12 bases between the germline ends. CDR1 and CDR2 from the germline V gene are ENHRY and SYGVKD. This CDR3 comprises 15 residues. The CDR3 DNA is TGTGCCATCAGTGGACTACCGGGTGGCACAGATACGCAGTATTTT. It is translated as CAISGLPGGTDTQYF.

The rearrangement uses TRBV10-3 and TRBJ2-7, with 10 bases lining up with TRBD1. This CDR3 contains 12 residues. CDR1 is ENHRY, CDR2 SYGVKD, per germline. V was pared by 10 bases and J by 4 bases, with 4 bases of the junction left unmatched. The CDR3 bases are TGTGCCACGGGGGACAGGGGATACGAGCAGTACTTC. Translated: CATGDRGYEQYF.

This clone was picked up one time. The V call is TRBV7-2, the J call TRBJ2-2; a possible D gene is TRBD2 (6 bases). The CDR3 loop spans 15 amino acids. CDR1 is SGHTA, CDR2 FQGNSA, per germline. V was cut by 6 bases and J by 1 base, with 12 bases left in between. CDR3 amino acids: CASRRAEGNTGELFF. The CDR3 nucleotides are TGTGCCAGCAGGAGGGCGGAGGGGAACACCGGGGAGCTGTTTTTT.